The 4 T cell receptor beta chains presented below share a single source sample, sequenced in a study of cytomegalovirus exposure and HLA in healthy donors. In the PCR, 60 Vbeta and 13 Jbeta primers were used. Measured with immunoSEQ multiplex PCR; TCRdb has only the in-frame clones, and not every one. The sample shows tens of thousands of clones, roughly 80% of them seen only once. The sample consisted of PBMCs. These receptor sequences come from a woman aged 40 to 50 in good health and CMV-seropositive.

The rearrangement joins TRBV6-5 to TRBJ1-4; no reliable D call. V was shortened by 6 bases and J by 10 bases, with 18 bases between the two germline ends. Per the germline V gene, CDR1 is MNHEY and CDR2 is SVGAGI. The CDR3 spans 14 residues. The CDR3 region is CASSYRDSGGKLFF. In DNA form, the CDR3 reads TGTGCCAGCAGCTACCGGGATTCTGGAGGAAAACTGTTTTTT.

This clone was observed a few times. CDR3 nucleotide sequence: TGTGCCAGCAGCTTAGGTCAGGGAAGCTACGAGCAGTACTTC. Translating gives CASSLGQGSYEQYF. The chain joins TRBV5-6 to TRBJ2-7; D is perhaps TRBD1 (5 bases). Trimming took off 2 bases at V and 3 bases at J, with 12 bases between the two ends. This CDR3 comprises 14 residues. CDR1 is SGHDT and CDR2 is YYEEEE in the germline V gene.

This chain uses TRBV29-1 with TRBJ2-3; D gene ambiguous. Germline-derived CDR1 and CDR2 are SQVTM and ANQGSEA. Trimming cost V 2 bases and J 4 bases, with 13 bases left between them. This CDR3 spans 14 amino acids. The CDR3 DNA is TGCAGCGTTGAATTAGCCCCTTGGGCAGATACGCAGTATTTT. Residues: CSVELAPWADTQYF.

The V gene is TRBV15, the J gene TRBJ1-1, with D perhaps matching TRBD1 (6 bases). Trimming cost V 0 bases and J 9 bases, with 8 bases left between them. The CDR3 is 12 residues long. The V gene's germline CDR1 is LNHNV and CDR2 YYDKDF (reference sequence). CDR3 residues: CATSREWGQAFF. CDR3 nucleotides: TGTGCCACCAGCAGAGAGTGGGGGCAAGCTTTCTTT.